The source of this T cell receptor (beta chain) is a study of radiotherapy plus CTLA-4 blockade in lung cancer. This CDR3 region has 15 residues. V lost 2 bases, J lost 4 bases, and 5 bases stayed unmatched. Germline CDR1 and CDR2: MNHEY and SVGAGI. In its sample, this clone was seen many times. Profiling relied on immunoSEQ multiplex PCR, and the TCRdb table lists in-frame clones only, not all of them. This table has around 78,000 clones, 78% appearing once. The receptor's source is a human donor with non-small cell lung cancer who had a partial response to radiotherapy plus ipilimumab. Some clones in this sample may be carry-over from other donors' samples. V gene TRBV6-5 combines with J gene TRBJ2-1, with 7 bases fitting TRBD2. The material was peripheral blood, obtained from a patient treated with radiotherapy plus ipilimumab. In DNA form, the CDR3 reads TGTGCCAGCAGTTACGACCTAGCGGATTACAATGAGCAGTTCTTC. The encoded protein is CASSYDLADYNEQFF.